The sequence of this TCR beta chain was determined in a study of T cells in Graves' hyperthyroidism and ophthalmopathy. Study observations and caveats: Model predictions of ophthalmopathy came a median approximately 6 months before onset. Ophthalmopathy was separated from stable hyperthyroidism by a 13 V-J model. Most thyroid clonotypes with frequency above 0.001 were detected in blood.

V dropped 3 bases and J dropped 5 bases, with 11 bases sitting between them. The CDR3 contains 15 residues. In germline, CDR1 is KGHSH, CDR2 LQKENI. This clonotype has a count of ten or more. Its antigen is unknown. The PBMCs studied were ones that came from about 10 ml fresh peripheral blood. RNA transcripts served as the template for amplifying TCR beta CDR3 regions. In the first-round RT-PCR of the TCR CDR3, the HTBI primer set was used. Each CDR3 protein gets one entry after TCRdb re-called the multiplex PCR reads with MiXCR. The sample records more than 500,000 distinct CDR3 sequences, roughly 15% being singletons.

The sample taken for sequencing was blood. The chain is built from TRBV18 and TRBJ1-6; the D is unclear. The TCR sequence derives from a woman aged 30 to 39 with Graves' hyperthyroidism. The CDR3 spells CASSPGVVDNSPLHF. DNA of the CDR3: TGTGCCAGCTCACCGGGCGTAGTGGATAATTCACCCCTCCACTTT.